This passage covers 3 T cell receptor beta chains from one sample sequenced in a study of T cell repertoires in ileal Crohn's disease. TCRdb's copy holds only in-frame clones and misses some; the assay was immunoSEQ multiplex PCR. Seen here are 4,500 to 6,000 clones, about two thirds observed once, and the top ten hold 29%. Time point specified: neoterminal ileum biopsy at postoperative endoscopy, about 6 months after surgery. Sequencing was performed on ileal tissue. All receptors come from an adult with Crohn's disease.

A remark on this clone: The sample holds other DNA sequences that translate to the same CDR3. This CDR3 reads CASSLGPDQPQHF. DNA of the CDR3: TGTGCCAGCAGCTTGGGGCCCGATCAGCCCCAGCATTTT. The chain couples TRBV5-6 to TRBJ1-5; D is undetermined. The CDR3 totals 13 residues. Germline CDR1 reads SGHDT; CDR2 reads YYEEEE. V lost 0 bases to trimming and J lost 5 bases, with 6 bases between them.

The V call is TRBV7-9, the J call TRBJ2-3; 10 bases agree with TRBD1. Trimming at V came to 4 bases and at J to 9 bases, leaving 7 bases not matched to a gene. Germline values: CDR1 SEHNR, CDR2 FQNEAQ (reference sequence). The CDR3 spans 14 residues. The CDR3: CASSSRDRGGTQYF. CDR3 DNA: TGTGCCAGCAGCTCCCGGGACAGGGGCGGAACGCAGTATTTT. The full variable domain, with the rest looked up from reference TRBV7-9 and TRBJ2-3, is DTGVSQNPRHKITKRGQNVTFRCDPISEHNRLYWYRQTLGQGPEFLTYFQNEAQLEKSRLLSDRFSAERPKGSFSTLEIQRTEQGDSAMYLCASSSRDRGGTQYFGPGTRLTVL.

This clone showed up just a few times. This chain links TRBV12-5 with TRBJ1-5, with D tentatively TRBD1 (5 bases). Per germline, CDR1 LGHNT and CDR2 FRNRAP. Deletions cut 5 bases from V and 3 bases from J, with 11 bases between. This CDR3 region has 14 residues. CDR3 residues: CASGPDSTNQPQHF. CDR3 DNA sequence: TGTGCTAGTGGTCCAGACAGTACCAATCAGCCCCAGCATTTT.